The clone carrying this T cell receptor beta chain was seen just once. In the authors' workflow: Amplification from reference gene primers served as the basis for estimated nucleated cell counts. Sequenced by immunoSEQ multiplex PCR; TCRdb stores in-frame clones only, minus some. V, J and clone size derive from that table, while D and trimming were established from the DNA sequence. The table lists roughly 80,000 clones, 75% to 85% of them singletons. The data derive from a study of blood T cell repertoires in COVID-19. Sequencing was carried out using peripheral blood. The sequence came from a woman at least 80 years old with acute or convalescent COVID-19.

As DNA, the CDR3 is TGTGCCAGCAGCTTCGGGTCTGGCAATCAGCCCCAGCATTTT. Amino acids: CASSFGSGNQPQHF. The chain is built from TRBV7-2 and TRBJ1-5; no reliable D call. V was clipped by 3 bases and J by 2 bases, with 8 bases between them. The CDR3 has 14 residues. Germline V gene sequence: CDR1 SGHTA, CDR2 FQGNSA.